The 20 T cell receptor beta chains presented below share a single source sample, sequenced in a study. TCRdb independently ran MiXCR on the RT-PCR reads; one entry per CDR3 protein. This table has 550,000 to 750,000 distinct CDR3 sequences, 13% to 15% appearing once. The sample was memory CD4+ T cells from blood. The receptors shown here come from a female donor in good health, serving as a healthy control.

This clonotype was seen a few times. V is TRBV5-1 and J is TRBJ1-1, with TRBD1 matching 7 bases. Germline V gives CDR1 SGHRS, CDR2 YFSETQ. Trimming removed 4 bases from V and 5 bases from J; junction bases left unmatched: 8. The CDR3 spans 14 residues. This CDR3 is CASSGTGARTEAFF. The CDR3, as DNA: TGCGCCAGCAGCGGCACAGGGGCTAGGACTGAAGCTTTCTTT.

The chain combines TRBV4-1 with TRBJ2-3; 8 bases map to TRBD2. Germline V gene data show CDR1 as MGHRA and CDR2 as YSYEKL. The CDR3 has 15 residues. V lost 2 bases and J lost 1; bases outside the gene matches: 2. The CDR3 region has the DNA TGCGCCAGCAGCCAATCAGCGGGGGGCACAGATACGCAGTATTTT. Translated: CASSQSAGGTDTQYF.

The chain is built from TRBV4-2 and TRBJ1-2; TRBD1 matches at 9 bases. The CDR3 totals 13 residues. Trimming removed 4 bases from V and 6 bases from J; junction bases left unmatched: 3. CDR1 and CDR2 (germline): LGHNA, YNFKEQ. CDR3 DNA sequence: TGTGCCAGCAGCCCACAGGGGGCGGATGGCTACACCTTC. Protein product: CASSPQGADGYTF.

V and J are TRBV25-1 and TRBJ2-3; D is uncertain. V shed 0 bases and J shed 0 bases, with 4 bases lying between them. Germline lookup yields CDR1 MGHDK and CDR2 SYGVNS. The CDR3 is 14 residues long. CDR3 in DNA: TGTGCCAGCAGTGAATACCTTAGCACAGATACGCAGTATTTT. Protein sequence: CASSEYLSTDTQYF.

V and J are TRBV28 and TRBJ1-2; a possible D gene is TRBD1 (5 bases). V was trimmed by 1 base and J by 6 bases, leaving 21 bases between them. Germline CDR1 and CDR2: MDHEN and SYDVKM. The CDR3 length is 17 residues. The CDR3 region is CASSLSGGVGQYDGYTF. For the CDR3, the DNA is TGTGCCAGCAGTTTATCGGGTGGCGTGGGGCAGTATGATGGCTACACCTTC.

The chain couples TRBV19 to TRBJ2-2; D remains ambiguous. Germline-derived CDR1 and CDR2 are LNHDA and SQIVND (reference sequence). V was trimmed by 0 bases and J by 6 bases, leaving 5 bases between them. CDR3 length: 13 residues. The DNA of the CDR3 is TGTGCCAGTAGTATAGAGGTGGCCGGGGAGCTGTTTTTT. As protein: CASSIEVAGELFF. Full variable domain (remainder filled in from reference TRBV19 and TRBJ2-2): DGGITQSPKYLFRKEGQNVTLSCEQNLNHDAMYWYRQDPGQGLRLIYYSQIVNDFQKGDIAEGYSVSREKKESFPLTVTSAQKNPTAFYLCASSIEVAGELFFGEGSRLTVL.

The chain joins TRBV20-1 to TRBJ2-3; 7 nucleotides align to TRBD2. The CDR3 is 15 amino acids. V dropped 6 bases and J dropped 3; count of bases not matched to a gene: 12. Germline CDR1 and CDR2: DFQATT and SNEGSKA (reference sequence). The CDR3 region has the DNA TGCAGTGCCCACGCGGGGGTGGGTAGTACAGATACGCAGTATTTT. Amino acid sequence: CSAHAGVGSTDTQYF.

The V and J genes are TRBV27 and TRBJ1-2; the D is unclear. The V and J ends lost 8 bases and 3 bases respectively, with 13 bases between them. The germline V gene encodes CDR1 MNHEY and CDR2 SMNVEV (reference sequence). The CDR3 contains 13 residues. CDR3 amino acids: CASSRNHDYGYTF. In DNA, the CDR3 is TGTGCCAGCTCAAGGAACCATGACTATGGCTACACCTTC.

This chain connects TRBV10-3 to TRBJ2-2; 8 bases line up with TRBD1. This CDR3 contains 13 residues. The germline V gene has CDR1 ENHRY and CDR2 SYGVKD. V lost 8 bases and J lost 7; bases outside the gene matches: 6. Written as DNA, the CDR3 is TGTGCCATCTCCAGGGGGCAAGACGGGGAGCTGTTTTTT. Translating gives CAISRGQDGELFF.

J is TRBJ1-1 and V is TRBV20-1, with TRBD1 as a possible D gene (5 bases). CDR1 is DFQATT and CDR2 is SNEGSKA in the germline V gene (reference sequence). The CDR3 has 14 residues. With 5 bases removed from V and 4 bases from J, the gap between germline ends came to 17 bases. DNA for the CDR3: TGCAGTGCTCCAGAGCTGGGGAGGGGCACTGAAGCTTTCTTT. Translation gives CSAPELGRGTEAFF.

The V and J genes are TRBV7-2 and TRBJ2-7; a weak D match, TRBD1 (5 bases). Trimming took off 2 bases at V and 3 bases at J, with 14 bases between the two ends. This CDR3 spans 15 amino acids. Germline-derived CDR1 and CDR2 are SGHTA and FQGNSA. The CDR3 here is CASSLLQVPIYEQYF. The CDR3 DNA reads as TGTGCCAGCAGCTTATTACAGGTCCCAATCTACGAGCAGTACTTC.

This clonotype was detected only a few times. The chain employs TRBV7-2 and TRBJ1-1, with D unclear. CDR3 length: 13 residues. The germline CDR1 and CDR2 sequences are SGHTA and FQGNSA. V dropped 3 bases and J dropped 3 bases, with 8 bases sitting between them. The CDR3 DNA is TGTGCCAGCAGCTTCCAGGAGGACACTGAAGCTTTCTTT. Protein product: CASSFQEDTEAFF.

This rearrangement joins TRBV7-2 to TRBJ2-3, with D tentatively TRBD2 (7 bases). The CDR3 has 15 amino acids. V was cut by 7 bases and J by 4 bases, with 18 bases left in between. Germline V gene sequence: CDR1 SGHTA, CDR2 FQGNSA. The CDR3 sequence is CASNPTGGPADTQYF. CDR3 DNA: TGTGCCAGCAACCCCACGGGGGGCCCGGCAGATACGCAGTATTTT.

In this sample, this clonotype turned up a few times. The V and J genes are TRBV6-6 and TRBJ1-5; D perhaps matches TRBD1 (5 bases). Germline V gene data show CDR1 as MNHNY and CDR2 as SVGAGI (reference sequence). V gave up 2 bases and J gave up 5 bases, with 7 bases separating them. This CDR3 has 13 residues. DNA for the CDR3: TGTGCCAGCAGTTACGGGGACGATCAGCCCCAGCATTTT. Its protein product is CASSYGDDQPQHF.

This clonotype was counted only a few times. This chain uses TRBV6-6 with TRBJ1-1; TRBD1 matches 9 bases. CDR1 is MNHNY, CDR2 SVGAGI, per germline (reference sequence). Losses at the gene ends were 5 bases for V and 5 bases for J; bases not matched to a gene: 9. This CDR3 contains 15 residues. The CDR3 region has the DNA TGTGCCAGCAGTCAGGAATTGGGACAGGGAACTGAAGCTTTCTTT. Amino acid sequence: CASSQELGQGTEAFF.

This clonotype was counted between two and nine times. The chain has TRBV15 and TRBJ2-6, with D unresolved. This CDR3 spans 15 amino acids. Trimming removed 2 bases at V and 0 bases at J, with 5 bases between. Germline V gives CDR1 LNHNV, CDR2 YYDKDF (reference sequence). The CDR3 region is CATSRSSSGANVLTF. The CDR3 DNA sequence: TGTGCCACCAGCAGAAGTAGCTCTGGGGCCAACGTCCTGACTTTC.

As to this clonotype: A much larger clone is a single base away; this may be a read error. The rearrangement joins TRBV4-2 to TRBJ2-3; D possibly corresponds to TRBD1 (8 bases). Germline CDR1 LGHNA, CDR2 YNFKEQ. This CDR3 contains 14 residues. V shed 7 bases and J shed 6 bases, with 17 bases lying between them. CDR3 bases: TGTGCCAGCATCTCGGACAGGGAGGGCGATACGCAGTATTTT. It yields the protein CASISDREGDTQYF.

This clonotype was seen only a few times. This sequence joins TRBV20-1 and TRBJ1-2; TRBD1 aligns across 9 bases. J gave up 5 bases and V 5 bases, and 6 bases lay outside the gene matches. CDR1 is DFQATT and CDR2 is SNEGSKA in the germline V gene (reference sequence). This CDR3 is 13 amino acids long. The chain's CDR3 is CSAYHGTGYGYTF. The CDR3 DNA reads as TGCAGTGCTTACCACGGGACAGGGTATGGCTACACCTTC.

Only a few counts were recorded for this clonotype. V gene TRBV7-9 combines with J gene TRBJ2-1; a weak D match, TRBD2 (5 bases). The V end lost 5 bases, the J end lost 3 bases, and 14 bases lay between the germline ends. The CDR3 is 15 residues long. Germline CDR1 and CDR2: SEHNR and FQNEAQ (reference sequence). The CDR3 sequence is CASSHVSGGYNEQFF. In nucleotides, the CDR3 is TGTGCCAGCAGCCACGTCAGCGGCGGCTACAATGAGCAGTTCTTC.

This clonotype was seen more than once but under ten times. The chain couples TRBV7-2 to TRBJ1-5, with no clear D. The V gene's germline CDR1 is SGHTA and CDR2 FQGNSA. Trimming shortened V by 5 bases and J by 4 bases, and 15 bases separated the two germline ends. This CDR3 comprises 15 residues. The CDR3 sequence: CASSPARLGNQPQHF. CDR3 bases: TGTGCCAGCAGCCCCGCTCGTTTGGGGAATCAGCCCCAGCATTTT. The complete variable domain, with remaining parts taken from reference TRBV7-2 and TRBJ1-5, reads GAGVSQSPSNKVTEKGKDVELRCDPISGHTALYWYRQSLGQGLEFLIYFQGNSAPDKSGLPSDRFSAERTGGSVSTLTIQRTQQEDSAVYLCASSPARLGNQPQHFGDGTRLSIL.